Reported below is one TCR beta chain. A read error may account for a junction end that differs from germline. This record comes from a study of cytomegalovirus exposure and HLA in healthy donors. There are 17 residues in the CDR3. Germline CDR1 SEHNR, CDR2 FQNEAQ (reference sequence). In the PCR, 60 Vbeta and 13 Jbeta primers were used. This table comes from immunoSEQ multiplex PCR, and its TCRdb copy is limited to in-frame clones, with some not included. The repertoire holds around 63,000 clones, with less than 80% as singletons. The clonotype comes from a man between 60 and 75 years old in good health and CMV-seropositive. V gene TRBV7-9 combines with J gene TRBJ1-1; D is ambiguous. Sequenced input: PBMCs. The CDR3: CSSSPSLLETHNTEAFF. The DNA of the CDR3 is TGTTCCAGCAGCCCTAGCTTATTGGAGACACATAACACTGAAGCTTTCTTT.